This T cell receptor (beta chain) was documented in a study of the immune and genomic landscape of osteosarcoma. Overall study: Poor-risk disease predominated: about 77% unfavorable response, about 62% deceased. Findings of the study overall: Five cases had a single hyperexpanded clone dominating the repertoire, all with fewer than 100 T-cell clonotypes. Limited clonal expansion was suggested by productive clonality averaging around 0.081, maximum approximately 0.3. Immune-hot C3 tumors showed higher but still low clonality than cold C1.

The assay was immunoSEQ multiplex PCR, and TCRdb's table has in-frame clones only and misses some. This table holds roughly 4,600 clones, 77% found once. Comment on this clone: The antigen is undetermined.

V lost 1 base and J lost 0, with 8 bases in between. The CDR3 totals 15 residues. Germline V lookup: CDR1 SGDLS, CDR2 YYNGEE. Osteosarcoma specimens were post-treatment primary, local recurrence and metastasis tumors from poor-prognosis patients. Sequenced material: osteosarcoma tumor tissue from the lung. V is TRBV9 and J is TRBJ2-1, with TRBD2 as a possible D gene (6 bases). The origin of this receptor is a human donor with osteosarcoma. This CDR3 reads CASSVYGSSYNEQFF. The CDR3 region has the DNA TGTGCCAGCAGCGTATACGGGAGCTCCTACAATGAGCAGTTCTTC.